This record covers a single T cell receptor (beta chain). The antigen it binds to is not known. One end of the junction is discordant with germline, which a read error may explain. The data derive from a study of CD8+CD57+ T cells in acquired aplastic anemia listed by TCRdb under 2018. For context, the study as a whole: Extracted DNA from sorted CD4+ and CD8+ cells averaged around 2.9 ug, ranging from roughly 0.2 to 30 ug. CD8+CD57+ expansion was defined as a frequency above the mean frequency observed in healthy subjects.

Patients chosen for sequencing had shown expansion of CD8+CD57+ cells by flow cytometry. Severe acquired aplastic anemia was diagnosed in all patients according to International Study of Aplastic Anemia and Agranulocytosis and Camitta criteria. No patient had received any therapy when blood was sampled. In the study, sorted CD4+ and CD8+ blood T cells from patients with severe aplastic anemia and from healthy subjects underwent deep sequencing of TCR repertoires. Patients were enrolled in the USA under clinicaltrials.gov protocols 00001620, 01623167, 00001397, 00071045, 00081523 and 00961064. Ficoll-Paque density gradient centrifugation was used to isolate peripheral blood mononuclear cells. Before DNA extraction, CD4+ and CD8+ T cells were sorted by FACS or by magnetic beads. TCR beta VDJ combination and CDR3 sequence profiling used genomic DNA as the template. An Illumina HiSeq 2000 was the platform used for TCR repertoire sequencing. From the authors' description of their analysis: Repertoires were assessed using TRBV/TRBJ rearrangement plots, CDR3 size and DJ length profiles, and Simpson's diversity index. The most abundant DNA sequence in the deep sequencing data was taken as the immunodominant clone. CDR3 amino acid sequences were screened for sharing across subjects and were compared with published repertoires and the VDJdb database. The public reads were reprocessed in TCRdb via fastp at Q25 and MiXCR, keeping in-frame beta chains. When rows share a CDR3 protein, they turn into one entry using the most common DNA and genes. None of the V and J calls come from the authors' own analysis; TCRdb made them. Counted in this sample were fewer than 85,000 distinct CDR3 sequences; roughly three quarters of them appeared once. The top ten constitute 80% to 90% of the sample.

Study-wide conclusions, independent of this receptor: Patients and healthy controls showed no significant difference in CD8+ Simpson's diversity (P=0.060). About 30 CD8+ CDR3 sequences were found to be shared between patients and controls, but these sequences appeared to be highly expressed in patients and within the immunodominant clones of the patients.

As encoded in the germline V gene (reference sequence), CDR1 is DFQATT while CDR2 is SNEGSKA. The CDR3, cysteine through phenylalanine, is 14 amino acids long. The retained sequence is limited to the CDR3, 42 bases, with the frame set at the first base. The source material was sorted CD4+, CD8+, or CD8+CD57+ T cells (not recorded which) from PBMCs. Recombination connected TRBV20-1 to TRBJ2-5, with 7 junctional bases fitting TRBD1. The TCR was taken from a human donor with aplastic anemia. The nucleotide sequence is TGCAGTGCTAGAACGGCAGGGGGTCAAGAGACCCAGCACTTC. It encodes CSARTAGGQETQHF.